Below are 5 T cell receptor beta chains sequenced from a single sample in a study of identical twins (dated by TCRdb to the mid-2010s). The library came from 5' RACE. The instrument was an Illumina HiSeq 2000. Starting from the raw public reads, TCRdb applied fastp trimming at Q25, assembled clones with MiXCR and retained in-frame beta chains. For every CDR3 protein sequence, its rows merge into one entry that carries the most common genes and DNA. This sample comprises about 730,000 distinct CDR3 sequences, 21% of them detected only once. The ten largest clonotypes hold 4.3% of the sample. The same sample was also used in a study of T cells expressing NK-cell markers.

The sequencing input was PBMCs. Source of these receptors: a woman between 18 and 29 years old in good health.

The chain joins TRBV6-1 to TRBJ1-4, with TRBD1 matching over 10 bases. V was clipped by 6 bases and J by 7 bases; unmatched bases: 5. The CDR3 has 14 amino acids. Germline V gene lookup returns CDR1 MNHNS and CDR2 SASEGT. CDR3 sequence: CASRTGTGAEKLFF. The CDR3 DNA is TGTGCCAGCAGGACCGGGACAGGGGCTGAAAAACTGTTTTTT.

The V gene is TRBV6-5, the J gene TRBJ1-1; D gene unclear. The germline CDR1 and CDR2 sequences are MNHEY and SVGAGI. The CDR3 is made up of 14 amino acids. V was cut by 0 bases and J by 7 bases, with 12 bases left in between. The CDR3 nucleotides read TGTGCCAGCAGTTACTCGGGCCCGTACCTTGAAGCTTTCTTT. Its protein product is CASSYSGPYLEAFF.

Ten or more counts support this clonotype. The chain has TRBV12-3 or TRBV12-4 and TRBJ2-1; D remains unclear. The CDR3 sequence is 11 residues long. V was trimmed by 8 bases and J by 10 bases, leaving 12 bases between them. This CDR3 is CASSPPGEQFF. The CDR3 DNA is TGTGCCAGCTCCCCCCCGGGCGAGCAGTTCTTC.

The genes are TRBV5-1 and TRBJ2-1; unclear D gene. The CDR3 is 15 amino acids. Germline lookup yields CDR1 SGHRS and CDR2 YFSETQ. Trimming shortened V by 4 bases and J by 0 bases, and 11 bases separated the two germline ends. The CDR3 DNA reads TGCGCCAGCAGCCTTACAAAGAGCTCCTACAATGAGCAGTTCTTC. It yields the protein CASSLTKSSYNEQFF. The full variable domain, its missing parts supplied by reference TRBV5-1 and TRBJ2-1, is KAGVTQTPRYLIKTRGQQVTLSCSPISGHRSVSWYQQTPGQGLQFLFEYFSETQRNKGNFPGRFSGRQFSNSRSEMNVSTLELGDSALYLCASSLTKSSYNEQFFGPGTRLTVL.

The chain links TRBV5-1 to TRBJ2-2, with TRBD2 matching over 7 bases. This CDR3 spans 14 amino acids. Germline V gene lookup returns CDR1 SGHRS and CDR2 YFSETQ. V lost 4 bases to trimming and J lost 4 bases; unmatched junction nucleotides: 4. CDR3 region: CASSPLATTGELFF. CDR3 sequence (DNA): TGCGCCAGCAGCCCACTAGCGACCACCGGGGAGCTGTTTTTT.